Only a few counts were recorded for the clone carrying this T cell receptor (beta chain). The antigen is not known. This sample was taken from a study of beta chain features in type 1 diabetes. General study results and limits: Among patients with Type 1 diabetes, TCRB CDR3s were moderately but significantly shorter in every one of the four CD4+ subsets. In comparison with healthy donors, patients had naive, central memory and Treg TCRB repertoires that appeared more similar.

The germline gives CDR1 MGHRA, CDR2 YSYEKL. The CDR3 consists of 15 residues. V lost 4 bases to trimming and J lost 5 bases; unmatched junction nucleotides: 10. Sequencing targeted expressed TCRB transcripts, as all isolated RNA had been reverse transcribed. Measured with immunoSEQ multiplex PCR; TCRdb has only the in-frame clones, and not every one. The sample lists under 300,000 clones; around 15% were seen once. Averaging roughly 120 mL, one heparinised blood draw was given by each donor. CD4+ cells of the naive, central memory, regulatory and stem cell-like memory types were sorted via CD45RO/CCR7/CD25/CD127/CD95/CD27. Over 95% purity was reached by all sorted populations.

The chain is built from TRBV4-1 and TRBJ2-5, with 7 bases lining up with TRBD1. The source of this sequence is a man aged 25-45 years with type 1 diabetes. Sequences were obtained from naive CD4+ T cells from blood. The CDR3 DNA sequence: TGCGCCAGCAGCCTATCACAGGGGCGCGGGGAGACCCAGTACTTC. Translated: CASSLSQGRGETQYF.